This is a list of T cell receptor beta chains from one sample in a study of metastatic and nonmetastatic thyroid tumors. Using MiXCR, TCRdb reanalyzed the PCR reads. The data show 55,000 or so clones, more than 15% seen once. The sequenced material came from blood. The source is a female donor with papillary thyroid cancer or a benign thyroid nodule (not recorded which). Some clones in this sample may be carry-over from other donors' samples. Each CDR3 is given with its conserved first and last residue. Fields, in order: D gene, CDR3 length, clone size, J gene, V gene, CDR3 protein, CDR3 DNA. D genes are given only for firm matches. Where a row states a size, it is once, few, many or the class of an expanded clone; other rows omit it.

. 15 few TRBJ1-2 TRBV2 CASSPRGGRGDGYTF TGTGCCAGCAGTCCCCGGGGGGGCAGGGGAGATGGATACACCTTC
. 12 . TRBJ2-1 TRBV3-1 CASSHRDSAVLF TGTGCCAGCAGCCACCGGGACTCCGCCGTACTCTTC
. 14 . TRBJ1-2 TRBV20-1 CSAERGGPNYGYTF TGCAGTGCCGAGAGGGGCGGACCCAACTATGGCTACACCTTC
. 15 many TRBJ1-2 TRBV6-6 CASSYSPVLSDGYTF TGTGCCAGCAGTTACTCTCCCGTTCTGTCGGACGGCTACACCTTC
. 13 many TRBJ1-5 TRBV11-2 CASSLELHQPQHF TGTGCCAGCAGCTTAGAATTGCATCAGCCCCAGCATTTT
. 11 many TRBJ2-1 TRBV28 CASRRLDEQFF TGTGCCAGCAGACGGCTTGATGAGCAGTTCTTC
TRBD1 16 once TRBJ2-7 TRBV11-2 CASSLELRDRIYEQYF TGTGCCAGCAGCTTAGAACTCCGGGACAGGATCTACGAGCAGTACTTC
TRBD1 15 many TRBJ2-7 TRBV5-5 CASSTDRVGLGEQYF TGTGCCAGCAGCACCGACAGGGTTGGATTGGGCGAGCAGTACTTC
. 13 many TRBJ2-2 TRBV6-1 CASKQTDTGELFF TGTGCCAGCAAACAGACAGACACCGGGGAGCTGTTTTTT
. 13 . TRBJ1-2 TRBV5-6 CASSPRDVYGYTF TGTGCCAGCAGCCCCAGGGACGTCTATGGCTACACCTTC
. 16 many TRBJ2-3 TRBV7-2 CASSLQFGTLTDTQYF TGTGCCAGCAGCTTACAGTTTGGGACTCTCACAGATACGCAGTATTTT
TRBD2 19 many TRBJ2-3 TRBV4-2 CASSQGGTSGSTRTDTQYF TGTGCCAGCAGCCAAGGGGGGACTAGCGGGAGCACTCGCACAGATACGCAGTATTTT
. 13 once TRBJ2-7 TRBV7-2 CASSLVGGNEQYF TGTGCCAGCAGCTTAGTGGGGGGTAACGAGCAGTACTTC
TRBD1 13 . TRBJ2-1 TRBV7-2 CASSHHDRAVQFF TGTGCCAGCAGCCACCATGACAGGGCGGTGCAGTTCTTC
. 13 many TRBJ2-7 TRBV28 CASSPLTSDEQYF TGTGCCAGCAGTCCACTGACTAGTGATGAGCAGTACTTC
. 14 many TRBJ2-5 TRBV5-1 CASSLGTTLETQYF TGCGCCAGCAGCTTGGGTACCACCTTAGAGACCCAGTACTTC
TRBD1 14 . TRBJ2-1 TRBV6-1 CAGSSGQGVHEQFF TGTGCCGGGTCTTCCGGACAGGGCGTGCATGAGCAGTTCTTC
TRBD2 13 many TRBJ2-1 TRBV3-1 CASSLGTINEQFF TGTGCCAGCAGCCTCGGGACTATTAATGAGCAGTTCTTC
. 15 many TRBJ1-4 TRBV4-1 CASSQGQGANEKLFF TGCGCCAGCAGCCAAGGCCAGGGAGCTAATGAAAAACTGTTTTTT
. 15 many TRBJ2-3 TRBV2 CASRERSGFGDTQYF TGTGCCAGCAGAGAGCGGAGTGGGTTTGGAGATACGCAGTATTTT
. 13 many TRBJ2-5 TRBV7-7 CASSLGGRETQYF TGTGCTAGCAGCTTAGGGGGGCGGGAGACCCAGTACTTC
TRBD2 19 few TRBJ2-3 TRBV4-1 CASSQDTFNLLADTDTQYF TGCGCCAGCAGCCAAGATACCTTCAACTTGCTAGCGGACACAGATACGCAGTATTTT
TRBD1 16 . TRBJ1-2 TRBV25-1 CASIVGTGGTGYGYTF TGTGCCAGCATTGTCGGGACAGGGGGAACGGGCTATGGCTATACCTTC
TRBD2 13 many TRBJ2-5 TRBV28 CASSPSGRETQYF TGTGCCAGCAGTCCTAGCGGGAGGGAGACCCAGTACTTC
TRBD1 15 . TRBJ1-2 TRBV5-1 CASTSEGANPGGYTF TGCGCCAGCACCTCCGAGGGGGCGAATCCGGGCGGCTACACCTTC
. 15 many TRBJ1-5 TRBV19 CASSIDLDSNQPQHF TGTGCCAGTAGTATAGATCTTGATAGCAATCAGCCCCAGCATTTT
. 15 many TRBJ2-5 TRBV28 CASSTPGQGQETQYF TGTGCCAGCAGCACACCCGGACAAGGCCAAGAGACCCAGTACTTC
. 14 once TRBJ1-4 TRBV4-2 CASSQAELREKLFF TGTGCCAGCAGCCAAGCAGAATTGAGGGAAAAACTGTTTTTT
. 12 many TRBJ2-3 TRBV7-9 CASSLRVYTQYF TGTGCCAGCAGCTTAAGGGTTTATACGCAGTATTTT
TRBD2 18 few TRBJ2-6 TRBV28 CASITGAGVSPGANVLTF TGTGCCAGCATCACCGGGGCGGGGGTCAGCCCTGGGGCCAACGTCCTGACTTTC
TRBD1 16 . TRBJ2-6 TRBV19 CASSIQTGDGSNVLTF TGTGCCAGTAGTATTCAGACAGGGGATGGGTCCAACGTCCTGACTTTC
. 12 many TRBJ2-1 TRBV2 CASRPTYSEQFF TGTGCCAGCAGACCCACCTACAGTGAGCAGTTCTTC
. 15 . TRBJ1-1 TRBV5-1 CASSYLTGWEAEAFF TGCGCCAGCAGCTACCTCACGGGGTGGGAGGCTGAAGCTTTCTTT
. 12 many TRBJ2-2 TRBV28 CASSFPTGELFF TGTGCCAGCAGTTTCCCTACCGGGGAGCTGTTTTTT
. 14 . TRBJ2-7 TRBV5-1 CASGISVTDYEQYF TGCGCCAGCGGCATTTCCGTGACAGACTACGAGCAGTACTTC
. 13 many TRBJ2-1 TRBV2 CASTVGRNNEQFF TGTGCCAGCACCGTGGGCCGGAACAATGAGCAGTTCTTC
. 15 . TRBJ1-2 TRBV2 CASISLGGRGDGYTF TGTGCCAGCATTTCCCTGGGGGGCAGGGGAGATGGCTACACCTTC
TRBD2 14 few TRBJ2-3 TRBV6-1 CASSHSGGADTQYF TGTGCCAGCAGTCATAGCGGGGGGGCAGATACGCAGTATTTT
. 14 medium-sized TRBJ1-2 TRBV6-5 CASSYSRGLYGYTF TGTGCCAGCAGTTACTCGAGGGGTCTCTATGGCTACACCTTC
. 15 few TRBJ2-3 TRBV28 CASSLSVGPTDMQYF TGTGCCAGCAGTTTATCTGTAGGACCCACAGATATGCAGTATTTT
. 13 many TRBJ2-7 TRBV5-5 CASSRDFAYEQYF TGTGCCAGCAGCCGGGACTTCGCCTACGAGCAGTACTTC
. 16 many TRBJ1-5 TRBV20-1 CSARLLSPRGDQPQHF TGCAGTGCTAGACTATTAAGTCCAAGGGGCGATCAGCCCCAGCATTTT
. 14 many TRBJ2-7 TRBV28 CASSSPPDPYEQYF TGTGCCAGCAGTTCTCCGCCGGATCCTTACGAGCAGTACTTC
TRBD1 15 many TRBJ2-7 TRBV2 CASSALQGSSNEQYF TGTGCCAGCAGTGCTTTACAGGGGAGTTCTAACGAGCAGTACTTC
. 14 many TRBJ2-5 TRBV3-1 CASSRLEASETQYF TGTGCCAGCAGTCGGCTGGAAGCGTCAGAGACCCAGTACTTC
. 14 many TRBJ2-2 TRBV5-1 CASRPGANTGELFF TGCGCCAGCAGACCAGGAGCGAACACCGGGGAGCTGTTTTTT
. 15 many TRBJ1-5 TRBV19 CASGVATISNQPQHF TGTGCCAGCGGGGTCGCCACTATTAGCAATCAGCCCCAGCATTTT
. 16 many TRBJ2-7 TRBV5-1 CASSLGLTRGVYEQYF TGCGCCAGCAGCTTGGGACTGACAAGGGGGGTCTACGAGCAGTACTTC
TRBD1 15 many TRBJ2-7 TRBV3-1 CASGRTGSGSYEQYF TGTGCCAGCGGGAGGACAGGGAGTGGCTCCTACGAGCAGTACTTC
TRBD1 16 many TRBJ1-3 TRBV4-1 CASSERTGASGNTIYF TGCGCCAGTTCCGAACGAACAGGGGCGTCTGGAAACACCATATATTTT
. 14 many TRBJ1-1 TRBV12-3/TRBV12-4 CASSPGTWNTEAFF TGTGCCAGCAGTCCAGGGACATGGAACACTGAAGCTTTCTTT
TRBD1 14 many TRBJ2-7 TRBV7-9 CASSPRRGQGEQYF TGTGCCAGCAGCCCCCGTAGGGGACAGGGCGAGCAGTACTTC
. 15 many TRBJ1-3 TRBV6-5 CASSYSGGGGNTIYF TGTGCCAGCAGTTACTCGGGGGGGGGAGGAAACACCATATATTTT